The 26 T cell receptor beta chains below come from one sample, sequenced in a study of T-cell memory formation after mild COVID-19. TCRdb recomputed calls from the 5' RACE reads with MiXCR, one row per CDR3 protein. The sample consists of roughly 500,000 distinct CDR3 sequences, roughly 20% of them appearing once. Sequencing was done on a sample of PBMCs or a T cell subset sorted from them (not recorded which). The origin of the receptors is an adult woman who had mild COVID-19 (a few samples of this study predate the infection). Cell type and time point are not known.

This clonotype showed up just a few times. The V gene is TRBV5-1, the J gene TRBJ2-7; TRBD1 is a possible D gene (6 bases). This CDR3 region has 14 residues. V was clipped by 1 base and J by 6 bases, with 14 bases between them. Germline V gene data show CDR1 as SGHRS and CDR2 as YFSETQ. CDR3 coding DNA: TGCGCCAGCAGCTTGCAACAGGGCCCGGGCGAGCAGTACTTC. Translated: CASSLQQGPGEQYF.

This clonotype has a count of ten or more. The chain has TRBV11-3 and TRBJ2-3; D remains unclear. V gave up 4 bases and J gave up 6 bases, with 14 bases separating them. This CDR3 has 14 residues. CDR1 is SGHNT and CDR2 is YENEEA in the germline V gene. In DNA, the CDR3 is TGTGCCAGCAGCTCCAATGGCAGCCCGGATACGCAGTATTTT. It is translated as CASSSNGSPDTQYF.

This clonotype showed up just a few times. The V and J genes are TRBV4-1 and TRBJ1-5; TRBD1 agrees at 7 bases. Trimming removed 2 bases from V and 1 base from J; junction bases left unmatched: 5. Germline CDR1 MGHRA, CDR2 YSYEKL. The CDR3 has 16 residues. The CDR3 sequence: CASSQTVTGSNQPQHF. The CDR3 DNA reads TGCGCCAGCAGCCAAACCGTGACAGGGAGCAATCAGCCCCAGCATTTT.

This clonotype was counted between two and nine times. This CDR3 reads CASSFSSGSLYNEQFF. CDR3 sequence (DNA): TGTGCCAGCAGCTTTAGTAGCGGGAGTCTCTACAATGAGCAGTTCTTC. The V call is TRBV13, the J call TRBJ2-1, with 9 bases that match TRBD2. Germline V gene sequence: CDR1 PRHDT, CDR2 FYEKMQ (reference sequence). CDR3 length equals 16 residues. J lost 3 bases, V lost 3 bases, and 6 bases had no gene match.

This clonotype was found a few times. The chain recombines TRBV19 with TRBJ2-7, with a weak D call TRBD1 (7 bases). The CDR3 covers 15 residues. The germline gives CDR1 LNHDA, CDR2 SQIVND (reference sequence). Trimming shortened V by 6 bases and J by 0 bases, and 15 bases separated the two germline ends. DNA for the CDR3: TGTGCCAGTAGAGGCGGGGACAGTAGCTCCTACGAGCAGTACTTC. Protein sequence: CASRGGDSSSYEQYF.

This clonotype was recorded many times. The chain combines TRBV7-6 with TRBJ1-5; no reliable D call. Germline V gene data show CDR1 as SGHVS and CDR2 as FNYEAQ. The CDR3 has 15 residues. The ends were cut back, 3 bases at V and 4 bases at J, with 13 bases in the middle. This chain's CDR3 is CASSFGSGVNQPQHF. The CDR3 DNA is TGTGCCAGCAGCTTCGGTAGCGGGGTAAATCAGCCCCAGCATTTT.

In this sample, this clonotype turned up many times. The chain joins TRBV20-1 to TRBJ2-1; a weak D match, TRBD2 (5 bases). V gave up 5 bases and J gave up 3 bases, with 20 bases separating them. Germline CDR1 is DFQATT and CDR2 is SNEGSKA (reference sequence). The CDR3 covers 16 residues. DNA of the CDR3: TGCAGTGCTCCCCGTACCGCAAACGGGGACTACAATGAGCAGTTCTTC. It is translated as CSAPRTANGDYNEQFF.

This rearrangement joins TRBV7-8 to TRBJ1-2; possibly TRBD1 for D (6 bases). This CDR3 region has 14 residues. Germline lookup yields CDR1 SGHVS and CDR2 FQNEAQ. Between the trimmed V and J ends, which lost 2 bases and 4 bases, there was a span of 11 bases. The CDR3 DNA follows: TGTGCCAGCAGCTTACGAGGACAGCGCTATGGCTACACCTTC. Translation: CASSLRGQRYGYTF.

The rearrangement links TRBV19 to TRBJ2-2; 7 bases are shared with TRBD1. With 5 bases clipped from V and 4 bases from J, the junction kept 7 bases outside the gene matches. Germline V gives CDR1 LNHDA, CDR2 SQIVND (reference sequence). The CDR3 has 15 amino acids. The CDR3 protein is CASSAPDRLTGELFF. In DNA, the CDR3 is TGTGCCAGTAGTGCCCCGGACAGGCTCACCGGGGAGCTGTTTTTT.

The chain couples TRBV29-1 to TRBJ2-7; either TRBD1 or TRBD2 may supply D (5 bases each). The germline V and J ends were trimmed by 0 bases and 2 bases, with 14 bases remaining between them. The length of the CDR3 is 15 residues. The germline V gene has CDR1 SQVTM and CDR2 ANQGSEA. The CDR3 loop is CSVEEGVTAPYEQYF. The CDR3 bases are TGCAGCGTTGAAGAGGGGGTGACAGCACCCTACGAGCAGTACTTC.

This clonotype was picked up many times. This chain links TRBV5-1 with TRBJ1-1, with D unresolved. The V end lost 0 bases, the J end lost 2 bases, and 5 bases lay between the germline ends. Germline-derived CDR1 and CDR2 are SGHRS and YFSETQ. The CDR3 covers 13 residues. CDR3 loop: CASSLDTNTEAFF. The CDR3 DNA reads as TGCGCCAGCAGCTTGGACACTAACACTGAAGCTTTCTTT.

This clonotype was counted only a few times. This sequence joins TRBV7-9 and TRBJ1-2; D unclear. CDR1 is SEHNR and CDR2 is FQNEAQ in the germline V gene (reference sequence). Trimming removed 4 bases from V and 5 bases from J, with 17 bases in between. This CDR3 region has 15 residues. CDR3 sequence reads: CASSSDPASFYGYTF. CDR3 nucleotides: TGTGCCAGCAGCTCGGACCCCGCGTCCTTTTATGGCTACACCTTC.

This sequence joins TRBV7-3 and TRBJ2-1, with D perhaps matching TRBD1 (5 bases). V lost 0 bases, J lost 10 bases, and 10 bases lay in between. Germline loops: CDR1 SGHTA, CDR2 FQGTGA. The CDR3 runs to 13 residues. Here the CDR3 reads CASSLTQGKEQFF. CDR3 coding DNA: TGTGCCAGCAGCTTAACGCAGGGAAAAGAGCAGTTCTTC. The full variable domain, completed using reference TRBV7-3 and TRBJ2-1, is GAGVSQTPSNKVTEKGKYVELRCDPISGHTALYWYRQSLGQGPEFLIYFQGTGAADDSGLPNDRFFAVRPEGSVSTLKIQRTERGDSAVYLCASSLTQGKEQFFGPGTRLTVL.

This clonotype has more than one count but fewer than ten. V and J are TRBV7-8 and TRBJ2-1; TRBD2 aligns across 8 bases. CDR3 length equals 15 residues. Germline loops: CDR1 SGHVS, CDR2 FQNEAQ. J was trimmed by 6 bases and V by 2 bases; bases with no gene match: 6. Here the CDR3 reads CASSLTGLVGNEQFF. In nucleotides, the CDR3 is TGTGCCAGCAGCTTAACGGGACTAGTGGGCAATGAGCAGTTCTTC.

The rearrangement links TRBV7-6 to TRBJ2-1; a possible D gene is TRBD1 (6 bases). CDR3 length equals 15 residues. Germline-derived CDR1 and CDR2 are SGHVS and FNYEAQ. Trimming removed 1 base from V and 12 bases from J, with 19 bases in between. CDR3 sequence (DNA): TGTGCCAGCAGCTTAGGTTTGGCTTCAGGGGTGGGGCAGTTCTTC. It codes for CASSLGLASGVGQFF. The variable domain in full, completed from reference TRBV7-6 and TRBJ2-1, reads GAGVSQSPRYKVTKRGQDVALRCDPISGHVSLYWYRQALGQGPEFLTYFNYEAQQDKSGLPNDRFSAERPEGSISTLTIQRTEQRDSAMYRCASSLGLASGVGQFFGPGTRLTVL.

The chain is built from TRBV7-9 and TRBJ2-1; 10 bases align to TRBD2. The CDR3 covers 15 residues. J lost 9 bases, V lost 1 base, and 6 bases had no gene match. Germline V CDR1 and CDR2: SEHNR, FQNEAQ (reference sequence). CDR3 amino acids: CASSLGSGRAGEQFF. In nucleotides, the CDR3 is TGTGCCAGCAGCTTAGGAAGCGGGAGGGCCGGTGAGCAGTTCTTC.

This clonotype was detected only a few times. V and J are TRBV12-3 or TRBV12-4 and TRBJ2-4, with D maybe TRBD2 (6 bases). V was trimmed by 6 bases and J by 1 base, leaving 10 bases between them. The CDR3 sequence is 14 residues long. DNA of the CDR3: TGTGCCAGCAGCCGGACTACGGCCAAAAACATTCAGTACTTC. Protein product: CASSRTTAKNIQYF.

The chain recombines TRBV2 with TRBJ2-7; D may correspond to TRBD1 or TRBD2 (5 bases each). Germline CDR1 SNHLY, CDR2 FYNNEI. The V gene lost 6 bases and the J gene lost 4 bases, with 13 bases spanning the gap. This CDR3 is 13 amino acids long. The CDR3 loop is CASRRDRTYEQYF. CDR3 sequence (DNA): TGTGCCAGCAGACGGGACCGGACGTACGAGCAGTACTTC.

In its sample, this clonotype was seen a few times. The gene calls are TRBV9 and TRBJ1-1, with D unresolved. From germline, CDR1 is SGDLS and CDR2 YYNGEE. The CDR3 runs 16 residues. The V end lost 0 bases, the J end lost 6 bases, and 18 bases lay between the germline ends. In DNA, the CDR3 is TGTGCCAGCAGCGTAGGGGGTCTGGAACTGCCGCCTGAAGCTTTCTTT. Encoded protein: CASSVGGLELPPEAFF.

The chain has TRBV5-1 and TRBJ2-5; TRBD1 agrees at 10 bases. The CDR3 is made up of 14 amino acids. Germline values: CDR1 SGHRS, CDR2 YFSETQ. V shed 5 bases, J shed 5 bases, and the junction held 6 bases outside the gene matches. The CDR3 coding sequence is TGCGCCAGCAGAAGGACAGGGGGATTGGAGACCCAGTACTTC. The encoded protein is CASRRTGGLETQYF.

The chain has TRBV3-1 and TRBJ2-1; D ambiguous. This CDR3 has 13 residues. Trimming shortened V by 0 bases and J by 8 bases, and 8 bases separated the two germline ends. The V gene's germline CDR1 is LGHDT and CDR2 YNNKEL (reference sequence). CDR3 sequence reads: CASSQDWVHEQFF. In DNA form, the CDR3 reads TGTGCCAGCAGCCAAGATTGGGTGCATGAGCAGTTCTTC.

This clonotype was detected ten times or more. J is TRBJ2-7 and V is TRBV5-1, with TRBD1 as a possible D gene (6 bases). Germline CDR1 SGHRS, CDR2 YFSETQ. This CDR3 is built from 14 residues. V was cut by 1 base and J by 2 bases, with 10 bases left in between. CDR3 nucleotide sequence: TGCGCCAGCAGCTTGTCACCAGGGGCCTACGAGCAGTACTTC. Its translation is CASSLSPGAYEQYF.

The rearrangement uses TRBV9 and TRBJ2-7; D gene unclear. Germline assignment: CDR1 SGDLS and CDR2 YYNGEE. The CDR3 runs 15 residues. V was shortened by 0 bases and J by 2 bases, with 12 bases between the two germline ends. CDR3 sequence (DNA): TGTGCCAGCAGCGTAGGGGAAGACCTTACCTACGAGCAGTACTTC. Translated: CASSVGEDLTYEQYF.

The chain employs TRBV20-1 and TRBJ1-1; no firm D call. The CDR3 has 15 amino acids. The V gene lost 3 bases and the J gene lost 10 bases, with 24 bases spanning the gap. Germline CDR1 reads DFQATT; CDR2 reads SNEGSKA (reference sequence). The CDR3 coding sequence is TGCAGTGCTAGTTCCCAATCGGACCCCCTCGGAAGAGCTTTCTTT. Its translation: CSASSQSDPLGRAFF.

This clonotype was counted between two and nine times. V is TRBV5-6 and J is TRBJ1-2; D gene ambiguous. Trimming took 4 bases from V and 7 from J, leaving 14 bases between them. The CDR3 spans 13 residues. Germline CDR1 reads SGHDT; CDR2 reads YYEEEE. The CDR3 spells CASSPGEEAGYTF. As DNA, the CDR3 is TGTGCCAGCAGCCCCGGTGAGGAGGCTGGCTACACCTTC.

The chain employs TRBV11-2 and TRBJ2-7; no clear D gene. Germline-derived CDR1 and CDR2 are SGHAT and FQNNGV. V shed 0 bases and J shed 3 bases, with 9 bases lying between them. This CDR3 comprises 14 residues. CDR3 sequence: CASSLEAAHYEQYF. CDR3 DNA sequence: TGTGCCAGCAGCTTAGAGGCCGCTCACTACGAGCAGTACTTC.